This T cell receptor beta chain was captured in a study of blood T cell repertoires in COVID-19. Study information: Researchers got acute and convalescent COVID-19 samples from the United States, Italy and Spain. T cells, B-cell-depleted T cells, or PBMCs provided the cDNA or gDNA that served as material.

The CDR3 spans 13 residues. Germline CDR1 SGHNT, CDR2 YENEEA. V lost 1 base to trimming and J lost 5 bases; unmatched junction nucleotides: 1. Seattle patient enrollment occurred during active infection, with longitudinal follow-up thereafter. Methods used by the authors: The authors estimated nucleated cell counts from reference gene primer amplification. Generated by immunoSEQ multiplex PCR, the TCRdb table keeps only in-frame clones and is missing some. V, J and clone size were drawn from that table, and D and trimming were deduced from the DNA. The profile shows tens of thousands of clones, 88% of them singletons.

Sample: peripheral blood. This chain links TRBV11-3 with TRBJ2-7, with 8 bases matching TRBD1. The receptor comes from a man aged 55 to 69 with COVID-19, enrolled during active disease. The CDR3 DNA sequence: TGTGCCAGCAGCTTAGCAGGGGGCAACGAGCAGTACTTC. Translated, it gives CASSLAGGNEQYF.